This TCR beta chain appears in the sequencing data of a study of T cell repertoires in cytomegalovirus infection. As regards this clonotype: Its antigen is undetermined.

TCRdb redid the calling of the reads with MiXCR, one entry per CDR3 protein. The repertoire holds roughly 800,000 distinct CDR3 sequences, almost 30% seen once, with about 12% in the top ten. The CDR3 consists of 15 residues. Germline V lookup: CDR1 MGHRA, CDR2 YSYEKL. Trimming removed 1 base at V and 2 bases at J, with 12 bases between. The rearrangement links TRBV4-1 to TRBJ2-7; D is possibly TRBD2 (6 bases). The receptor's source is a human donor in good health (CMV status not recorded). Some clones in this sample may be carry-over from other donors' samples. This specimen consisted of cultured CD8+ T cells from PBMCs, obtained from culture after CMV antigen stimulation. The CDR3 bases are TGCGCCAGCAGCCAAGGCTCTCGCGGGACCTACGAGCAGTACTTC. Its protein is CASSQGSRGTYEQYF.